The 4 T cell receptor beta chains below come from one sample, sequenced in a study of blood T cells in healthy people across ages. A J-beta primer mix and a sample-barcoded 5' primer were used in a second PCR of roughly 7 to 12 cycles. One entry per CDR3 protein results from TCRdb running MiXCR on the 5' RACE reads. The sample holds hundreds of thousands of distinct CDR3 sequences, around a fifth seen once. Sample: blood. The receptor source for this set is a man between 70 and 80 years old in good health.

This clonotype occurred a few times. This chain's CDR3 is CATSRSQGSSKQYF. The DNA of the CDR3 is TGTGCCACCAGCAGGTCTCAGGGTTCCTCCAAGCAGTACTTC. The rearrangement links TRBV15 to TRBJ2-7; TRBD1 is a possible D gene (5 bases). With 3 bases removed from V and 8 bases from J, the gap between germline ends came to 17 bases. This CDR3 is built from 14 residues. Germline V gene lookup returns CDR1 LNHNV and CDR2 YYDKDF (reference sequence).

This clonotype appeared once. The gene calls are TRBV20-1 and TRBJ1-1; D unresolved. The CDR3 sequence is 14 residues long. Trimming left V 0 bases short and J 3 bases short, with 11 bases between. Per germline, CDR1 DFQATT and CDR2 SNEGSKA (reference sequence). The CDR3 coding sequence is TGCAGTGCTAGAGATCTAGGTTCGGACACTGAAGCTTTCTTT. Translating it yields CSARDLGSDTEAFF.

A note on this clonotype: With a much larger clone just one base away, this may be a read error. V and J are TRBV6-1 and TRBJ2-1; 9 bases map to TRBD2. The CDR3 is made up of 16 amino acids. Germline assignment: CDR1 MNHNS and CDR2 SASEGT. The CDR3 DNA is TGTGCCGGCAGTGGACGTTTGACTAGCGGCTACAATGAGCAGTTCTTC. This translates into CAGSGRLTSGYNEQFF.

The sample holds a few counts of this clonotype. The rearrangement uses TRBV24-1 and TRBJ2-7, with 7 bases aligning to TRBD1. Germline V lookup: CDR1 KGHDR, CDR2 SFDVKD. The CDR3 extends over 14 amino acids. Unmatched junction bases numbered 10, after V lost 10 bases and J lost 2 bases. Written as DNA, the CDR3 is TGTGCCACAATATTTACAGGGGAACCCTACGAGCAGTACTTC. Translating gives CATIFTGEPYEQYF.